The 23 T cell receptor beta chains in this list originate from one sample, sequenced in a study of spatial heterogeneity in lung cancer. TCRdb called the 5' RACE reads again in MiXCR, with one record for every CDR3 protein. The sample lists under 150,000 distinct CDR3 sequences; 9.5% to 14% were seen once. As to time point: blood at routine non-recurrence follow-up after resection. Sequenced material: PBMCs, taken at follow-up. The receptors were gathered from a female donor with early-stage non-small cell lung cancer.

This clonotype has ten or more counts. V gene TRBV10-3 combines with J gene TRBJ2-7, with D possibly being TRBD2 (6 bases). Trimming removed 10 bases at V and 6 bases at J, with 16 bases between. The CDR3 is 12 residues long. Germline V gives CDR1 ENHRY, CDR2 SYGVKD. Here the CDR3 reads CASRDWGSEQYF. The CDR3 coding sequence is TGTGCCAGCCGGGACTGGGGATCCGAGCAGTACTTC.

This clonotype was seen ten or more times. The V call is TRBV4-1, the J call TRBJ1-1; 10 bases are a match to TRBD1. The CDR3 runs to 16 residues. Germline values: CDR1 MGHRA, CDR2 YSYEKL. J was trimmed by 5 bases and V by 0 bases; bases with no gene match: 6. The CDR3 DNA follows: TGCGCCAGCAGCCAAGACCGGGACAGGGGTTGGACTGAAGCTTTCTTT. It codes for CASSQDRDRGWTEAFF.

In its sample, this clonotype was seen a few times. The chain recombines TRBV2 with TRBJ1-5; D might be TRBD1 (6 bases). The CDR3 extends over 15 amino acids. The germline gives CDR1 SNHLY, CDR2 FYNNEI. Trimming took off 7 bases at V and 4 bases at J, with 17 bases between the two ends. The CDR3 spells CASTIARGDNQPQHF. CDR3 DNA: TGTGCCAGCACGATAGCCAGGGGAGATAATCAGCCCCAGCATTTT.

The chain combines TRBV30 with TRBJ2-2; 7 nucleotides agree with TRBD2. Germline V lookup: CDR1 GTSNPN, CDR2 SVGIG (reference sequence). The length of the CDR3 is 16 residues. The V and J ends lost 6 bases and 3 bases, in that order; junction bases with no gene match: 13. Here the CDR3 DNA reads TGTGCCTGTCGATCTCCGACTAGCCGTTACACCGGGGAGCTGTTTTTT. As protein: CACRSPTSRYTGELFF.

The genes are TRBV7-3 and TRBJ1-1; D possibly corresponds to TRBD1 (5 bases). V shed 1 base and J shed 4 bases, with 7 bases lying between them. The germline V gene encodes CDR1 SGHTA and CDR2 FQGTGA. The CDR3 is made up of 13 amino acids. CDR3 DNA sequence: TGTGCCAGCAGCTTAAGCCAGGGCACTGAAGCTTTCTTT. Residues: CASSLSQGTEAFF.

This clonotype was detected only a few times. The CDR3 nucleotides are TGCAGTGCTAGCGGGCGGCGTCCCTACAATGAGCAGTTCTTC. It translates to CSASGRRPYNEQFF. V gene TRBV20-1 combines with J gene TRBJ2-1; D ambiguous. V dropped 3 bases and J dropped 2 bases, with 11 bases sitting between them. The CDR3 contains 14 residues. Per the germline V gene, CDR1 is DFQATT and CDR2 is SNEGSKA (reference sequence).

J is TRBJ1-2 and V is TRBV6-2 or TRBV6-3, with D perhaps matching TRBD1 (6 bases). This CDR3 is 16 amino acids long. Germline V gene sequence: CDR1 MNHEY, CDR2 SVGEGT. The V and J ends lost 6 bases and 8 bases respectively, with 25 bases between them. CDR3 sequence: CASSPTGTQARGGYTF. CDR3 nucleotide sequence: TGTGCCAGCAGCCCGACCGGGACACAGGCAAGGGGAGGCTACACCTTC.

Ten or more counts support this clonotype. This chain uses TRBV12-3 or TRBV12-4 with TRBJ1-5, with D maybe TRBD1 (5 bases). Between the trimmed V and J ends, which lost 7 bases and 4 bases, there was a span of 14 bases. CDR3 size: 14 residues. The CDR3 sequence is CASTPRGLNQPQHF. DNA of the CDR3: TGTGCCAGCACCCCGAGGGGTTTGAATCAGCCCCAGCATTTT.

The chain combines TRBV5-6 with TRBJ1-2; D is ambiguous. This CDR3 has 14 residues. V was pared by 1 base and J by 2 bases, with 9 bases between. The germline V gene encodes CDR1 SGHDT and CDR2 YYEEEE. This CDR3 is CASSLKGPNYGYTF. DNA for the CDR3: TGTGCCAGCAGCTTGAAAGGGCCCAACTATGGCTACACCTTC.

The chain recombines TRBV20-1 with TRBJ2-7, with 13 nucleotides matching TRBD2. V lost 1 base and J lost 0; bases outside the gene matches: 9. The CDR3 is made up of 18 amino acids. Germline lookup yields CDR1 DFQATT and CDR2 SNEGSKA (reference sequence). CDR3 residues: CSARGRTSGSPTSYEQYF. In DNA, the CDR3 is TGCAGTGCTAGAGGCCGGACTAGCGGGAGTCCCACCTCCTACGAGCAGTACTTC.

This clonotype was counted many times. This chain uses TRBV4-3 with TRBJ2-1, with TRBD2 matching 12 bases. The germline gives CDR1 LGHNA, CDR2 YSLEER. After removal of 1 base from V and 6 bases from J, the junction contained 7 bases not matched to a gene. The CDR3 contains 17 residues. The CDR3 protein is CASSQVRLAGEFNEQFF. CDR3 nucleotides: TGCGCCAGCAGCCAAGTTCGACTAGCGGGAGAGTTCAATGAGCAGTTCTTC.

This clonotype was found many times. V gene TRBV3-1 combines with J gene TRBJ1-1, with D tentatively TRBD1 (5 bases). The CDR3 covers 13 residues. Germline CDR1 and CDR2: LGHDT and YNNKEL (reference sequence). Deletions cut 6 bases from V and 0 bases from J, with 8 bases between. The DNA of the CDR3 is TGTGCCAGCAGTCAGACAGTGAACACTGAAGCTTTCTTT. As protein: CASSQTVNTEAFF. Filled out from reference TRBV3-1 and TRBJ1-1, the complete variable domain reads DTAVSQTPKYLVTQMGNDKSIKCEQNLGHDTMYWYKQDSKKFLKIMFSYNNKELIINETVPNRFSPKSPDKAHLNLHINSLELGDSAVYFCASSQTVNTEAFFGQGTRLTVV.

This clonotype was recorded at least ten times. This sequence joins TRBV29-1 and TRBJ2-1; D might be TRBD2 (5 bases). The V and J ends lost 2 bases and 5 bases respectively, with 10 bases between them. Germline CDR1 is SQVTM and CDR2 is ANQGSEA. The CDR3 is 13 amino acids. The CDR3 nucleotides read TGCAGCGTTGAATCCCAACTAGACAATGAGCAGTTCTTC. Amino acids: CSVESQLDNEQFF.

The V gene is TRBV5-1, the J gene TRBJ2-3; perhaps TRBD2 as D (6 bases). This CDR3 has 14 amino acids. Deletions cut 7 bases from V and 1 base from J, with 13 bases between. CDR1 and CDR2 (germline): SGHRS, YFSETQ. Written as DNA, the CDR3 is TGCGCCAGCGGGCGGGAAATCGGCACAGATACGCAGTATTTT. Translated, it gives CASGREIGTDTQYF.

The chain is built from TRBV10-3 and TRBJ2-5; 7 nucleotides align to TRBD1. Germline assignment: CDR1 ENHRY and CDR2 SYGVKD. Trimming at V came to 10 bases and at J to 2 bases, leaving 4 bases not matched to a gene. The CDR3 consists of 12 residues. This chain's CDR3 is CATRTGQETQYF. The CDR3 DNA reads TGTGCCACCCGGACAGGTCAAGAGACCCAGTACTTC.

The table lists this clonotype with a few counts. The J gene is TRBJ1-3, the V gene TRBV18; D is undetermined. Germline-derived CDR1 and CDR2 are KGHSH and LQKENI. V lost 2 bases and J lost 0, with 17 bases in between. CDR3 length equals 18 residues. CDR3 sequence: CASSPTTLQIVSGNTIYF. The CDR3 DNA reads as TGTGCCAGCTCACCAACGACACTCCAAATCGTCTCTGGAAACACCATATATTTT.

CDR3 sequence: CSVGTSGADTQYF. CDR3 DNA: TGCAGCGTCGGGACTAGCGGCGCAGATACGCAGTATTTT. J is TRBJ2-3 and V is TRBV29-1, with 11 bases that match TRBD2. CDR1 and CDR2 from the germline V gene are SQVTM and ANQGSEA. The J segment lost 4 bases and the V segment lost 6 bases, leaving 3 bases of the junction unmatched. The CDR3 is made up of 13 amino acids.

The genes are TRBV5-1 and TRBJ2-1, with a tentative D call TRBD1 (6 bases). This CDR3 region has 15 residues. V shed 6 bases and J shed 9 bases, with 22 bases lying between them. The germline CDR1 and CDR2 sequences are SGHRS and YFSETQ. The CDR3 sequence: CASTLSGQINVEQFF. CDR3 sequence (DNA): TGCGCCAGCACCTTAAGTGGACAGATCAATGTTGAGCAGTTCTTC.

This clonotype was seen a few times. The rearrangement joins TRBV11-2 to TRBJ1-4; the D gene is possibly TRBD1 (5 bases). CDR3 length equals 15 residues. CDR1 is SGHAT, CDR2 FQNNGV, per germline. V was shortened by 8 bases and J by 6 bases, with 19 bases between the two germline ends. The CDR3 spells CASGPQVGGHEKLFF. In DNA, the CDR3 is TGTGCCAGCGGCCCACAGGTTGGGGGTCATGAAAAACTGTTTTTT.

This clonotype was seen only a few times. This chain links TRBV10-3 with TRBJ1-1; D call uncertain. Germline CDR1 is ENHRY and CDR2 is SYGVKD. The V end lost 3 bases, the J end lost 0 bases, and 5 bases lay between the germline ends. The CDR3 has 13 residues. Here the CDR3 reads CAISDKVNTEAFF. CDR3 coding DNA: TGTGCCATCAGTGATAAAGTGAACACTGAAGCTTTCTTT.

CDR3 sequence (DNA): TGTGCCAGCAGTGAAGCCCGACAGGGCGCCTATTACGAGCAGTACTTC. It specifies CASSEARQGAYYEQYF. V usage is TRBV6-1 and J usage is TRBJ2-7; 7 positions match TRBD1. Germline trimming cut 0 bases from V and 4 bases from J; bases unmatched to any gene: 9. Looked up from germline, CDR1 is MNHNS and CDR2 is SASEGT. The CDR3 spans 16 residues.

The rearrangement links TRBV7-8 to TRBJ2-1; either TRBD1 or TRBD2 may fit D (5 bases each). Trimming shortened V by 5 bases and J by 3 bases, and 11 bases separated the two germline ends. The CDR3 length is 14 residues. Per the germline V gene, CDR1 is SGHVS and CDR2 is FQNEAQ. CDR3 sequence: CASSVRDVYNEQFF. CDR3 DNA: TGTGCCAGCAGCGTCCGGGACGTCTACAATGAGCAGTTCTTC.

The chain employs TRBV7-7 and TRBJ2-7, with 10 positions matching TRBD1. This CDR3 is 13 amino acids long. After removal of 5 bases from V and 8 bases from J, the junction contained 6 bases not matched to a gene. Germline V gene lookup returns CDR1 SSHAT and CDR2 FNYEAQ (reference sequence). CDR3 bases: TGTGCCAGCAGCCCGGGACAGGGGCGTCAGCAGTACTTC. It codes for CASSPGQGRQQYF.